The clone carrying this T cell receptor beta chain was observed a handful of times. The CDR3 has 13 residues. The V end lost 6 bases, the J end lost 9 bases, and 12 bases lay between the germline ends. Germline CDR1 is LGHNA and CDR2 is YNFKEQ. These data are taken from a study of patients and donors after allogeneic stem cell transplantation. From the RT-PCR reads, TCRdb called clonotypes with MiXCR, one entry per CDR3 protein. This table has about 110,000 distinct CDR3 sequences, about a third appearing once. V is TRBV4-2 and J is TRBJ1-6; a weak D match, TRBD1 (6 bases). Sequences were obtained from blood, either unsorted or a sorted T cell fraction (not recorded which). This clonotype originated in a human donor who was either an allogeneic HSCT recipient or a stem cell or donor lymphocyte infusion donor (not recorded which). It is not recorded whose cells these are; they may come from a transplant donor. The CDR3 loop is CASRQGRSSPLHF. As DNA, the CDR3 is TGTGCCAGCAGACAGGGTCGGAGTTCACCCCTCCACTTT.